This note documents a single TCR beta chain sequence. Followed over time, Seattle patients had been enrolled while infection was active. This sample was taken from a study of blood T cell repertoires in COVID-19. About the study: Acute-phase and convalescent COVID-19 samples originated in the United States, Italy and Spain.

The V gene's germline CDR1 is LGHDT and CDR2 YNNKEL (reference sequence). The CDR3 has 14 amino acids. V was cut by 0 bases and J by 9 bases, with 12 bases left in between. In the source study's methods: Quantification of nucleated cells was approximated via reference gene primer amplification. TCRdb's copy holds only in-frame clones and misses some; the assay was immunoSEQ multiplex PCR. D and trimming come from the DNA, and the V and J calls and clone size come from that table. The profile shows roughly 200,000 clones, 65% to 85% of them singletons. The TCR was taken from a woman in her thirties with COVID-19, enrolled during active disease. The specimen sequenced was peripheral blood. V usage is TRBV3-1 (or the pseudogene TRBV3-2) and J usage is TRBJ2-1; the D is unclear. The CDR3 coding sequence is TGTGCCAGCAGCCAAGAGCCGGGTCCGGTTGAGCAGTTCTTC. This sequence encodes CASSQEPGPVEQFF.